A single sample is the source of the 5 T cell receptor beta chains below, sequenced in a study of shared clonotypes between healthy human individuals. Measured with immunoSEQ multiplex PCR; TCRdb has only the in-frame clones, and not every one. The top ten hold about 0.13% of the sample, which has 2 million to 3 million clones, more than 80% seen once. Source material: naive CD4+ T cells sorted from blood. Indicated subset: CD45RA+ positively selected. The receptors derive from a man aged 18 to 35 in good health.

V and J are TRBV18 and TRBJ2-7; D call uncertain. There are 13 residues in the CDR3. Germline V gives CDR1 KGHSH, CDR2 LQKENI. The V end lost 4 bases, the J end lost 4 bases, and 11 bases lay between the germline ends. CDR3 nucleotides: TGTGCCAGCTCACGGGAACGTTTGTACGAGCAGTACTTC. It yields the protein CASSRERLYEQYF.

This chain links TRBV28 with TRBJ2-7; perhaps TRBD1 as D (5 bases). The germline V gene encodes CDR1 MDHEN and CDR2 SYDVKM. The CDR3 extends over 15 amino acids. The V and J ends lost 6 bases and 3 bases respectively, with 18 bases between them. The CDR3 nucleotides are TGTGCCAGCAGGAGGCAGGGTCGGGTTTTCTACGAGCAGTACTTC. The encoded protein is CASRRQGRVFYEQYF.

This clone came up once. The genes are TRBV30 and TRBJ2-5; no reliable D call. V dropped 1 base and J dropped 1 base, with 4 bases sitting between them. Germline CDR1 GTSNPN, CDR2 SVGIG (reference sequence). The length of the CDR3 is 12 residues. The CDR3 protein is CAWSALQETQYF. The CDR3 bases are TGTGCCTGGAGTGCCCTCCAAGAGACCCAGTACTTC.

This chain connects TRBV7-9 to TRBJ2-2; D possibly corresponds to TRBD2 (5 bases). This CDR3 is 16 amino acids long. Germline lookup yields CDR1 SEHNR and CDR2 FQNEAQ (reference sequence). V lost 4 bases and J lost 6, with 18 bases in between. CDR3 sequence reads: CASSSRGQTGAGELFF. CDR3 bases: TGTGCCAGCAGCTCCCGCGGGCAGACGGGCGCCGGGGAGCTGTTTTTT.

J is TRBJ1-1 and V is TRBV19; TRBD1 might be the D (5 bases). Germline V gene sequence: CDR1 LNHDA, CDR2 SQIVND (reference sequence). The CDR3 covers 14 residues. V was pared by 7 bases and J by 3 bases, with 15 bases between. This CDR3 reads CASNRRVGDTEAFF. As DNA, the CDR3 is TGTGCCAGTAACAGGAGGGTGGGAGACACTGAAGCTTTCTTT. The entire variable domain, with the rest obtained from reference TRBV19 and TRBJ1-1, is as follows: DGGITQSPKYLFRKEGQNVTLSCEQNLNHDAMYWYRQDPGQGLRLIYYSQIVNDFQKGDIAEGYSVSREKKESFPLTVTSAQKNPTAFYLCASNRRVGDTEAFFGQGTRLTVV.